Below are 26 T cell receptor beta chains sequenced from a single sample in a study of neurological immune-mediated disorders (dated by TCRdb to between 2018 and 2021). The method was 5' RACE. The sequencer listed for this sample is Illumina HiSeq 2500. TCRdb applied fastp at Q25 and MiXCR to the public reads, then kept only in-frame beta chains. Rows with one shared CDR3 protein collapse into an entry with the most common genes and DNA. This sample comprises approximately 44,000 distinct CDR3 sequences, around 13% of them detected only once. Approximately 3.6% of the sample is in the top ten clones. The source material was CD4+ T cells from blood. The source is a woman aged 55-69 years with HTLV-1-associated myelopathy (HAM/TSP).

The rearrangement uses TRBV29-1 and TRBJ1-1, with D perhaps matching TRBD1 (6 bases). Germline values: CDR1 SQVTM, CDR2 ANQGSEA. CDR3 length equals 14 residues. Trimming removed 3 bases from V and 3 bases from J, with 14 bases in between. Here the CDR3 reads CSVERGTIHTEAFF. The CDR3 DNA reads TGCAGCGTTGAGAGGGGGACAATTCACACTGAAGCTTTCTTT.

This clonotype was seen repeatedly, ten times or more. This chain joins TRBV12-3 or TRBV12-4 and TRBJ1-6, with a weak D call TRBD1 (5 bases). The CDR3 contains 14 residues. The V gene lost 7 bases and the J gene lost 5 bases, with 12 bases spanning the gap. Here the CDR3 DNA reads TGTGCCAGCAAACCCGGGACGGATAATTCACCCCTCCACTTT. The encoded protein is CASKPGTDNSPLHF.

This clonotype was seen repeatedly, ten times or more. This chain uses TRBV6-5 with TRBJ1-2; no reliable D call. Germline-derived CDR1 and CDR2 are MNHEY and SVGAGI. There are 13 residues in the CDR3. V shed 5 bases and J shed 3 bases, with 10 bases lying between them. DNA for the CDR3: TGTGCCAGCAGTCCTACAGCCTACTATGGCTACACCTTC. Protein: CASSPTAYYGYTF.

This clonotype was detected only once. The chain employs TRBV4-1 and TRBJ1-5, with D perhaps matching TRBD1 (6 bases). The ends were cut back, 2 bases at V and 4 bases at J, with 9 bases in the middle. The CDR3 is made up of 14 amino acids. Germline-derived CDR1 and CDR2 are MGHRA and YSYEKL. In nucleotides, the CDR3 is TGCGCCAGCAGCCAATTGGACAGAAATCAGCCCCAGCATTTT. It translates to CASSQLDRNQPQHF.

This clonotype was counted many times. This chain connects TRBV6-6 to TRBJ2-3; weak D call: TRBD1 (5 bases). The CDR3 contains 13 residues. Germline V gives CDR1 MNHNY, CDR2 SVGAGI (reference sequence). V was shortened by 7 bases and J by 3 bases, with 11 bases between the two germline ends. The CDR3 region has the DNA TGTGCCAGCAAGGGGTGGGCGACAGATACGCAGTATTTT. It encodes CASKGWATDTQYF.

At least ten counts were recorded for this clonotype. The chain carries TRBV21-1 and TRBJ1-1. TRBV21-1 is deemed a pseudogene. This CDR3 has 13 amino acids. CDR3 bases: TGTGCCAGCAGCCAAGGGGGAGGCACTGAAGCTTTCTTT. Its translation is CASSQGGGTEAFF.

This clonotype was seen at least ten times. The V and J genes are TRBV2 and TRBJ1-1, with D possibly TRBD1 on 5 matching bases. The CDR3 spans 14 residues. V shed 7 bases and J shed 3 bases, with 15 bases lying between them. The germline gives CDR1 SNHLY, CDR2 FYNNEI. CDR3 nucleotide sequence: TGTGCCAGCATCGGGAGTGGGGGGTACACTGAAGCTTTCTTT. This encodes CASIGSGGYTEAFF.

This clonotype occurred many times. The genes are TRBV12-3 or TRBV12-4 and TRBJ2-1, with 8 bases matching TRBD1. This CDR3 region has 17 residues. The ends lost 0 bases at V and 6 bases at J; junction bases unmatched: 10. The CDR3 region has the DNA TGTGCCAGCAGTTTAGCCCGGGGACAGGCCTGGATCAATGAGCAGTTCTTC. Its translation: CASSLARGQAWINEQFF.

Many counts were recorded for this clonotype. The chain links TRBV6-6 to TRBJ1-5, with a tentative D call TRBD1 (6 bases). Trimming removed 7 bases at V and 0 bases at J, with 22 bases between. The CDR3 contains 18 residues. Germline CDR1 MNHNY, CDR2 SVGAGI (reference sequence). CDR3: CASTLRGGYGGSNQPQHF. The CDR3 region has the DNA TGTGCCAGCACCCTTAGAGGGGGATATGGGGGTAGCAATCAGCCCCAGCATTTT.

Ten or more counts support this clonotype. This chain connects TRBV7-6 to TRBJ2-2; D is ambiguous. Germline V gene lookup returns CDR1 SGHVS and CDR2 FNYEAQ. Deletions cut 5 bases from V and 1 base from J, with 5 bases between. CDR3 length: 13 amino acids. The CDR3 protein is CASSPVNTGELFF. The CDR3 coding sequence is TGTGCCAGCAGCCCTGTGAACACCGGGGAGCTGTTTTTT. Filled out from reference TRBV7-6 and TRBJ2-2, the complete variable domain reads GAGVSQSPRYKVTKRGQDVALRCDPISGHVSLYWYRQALGQGPEFLTYFNYEAQQDKSGLPNDRFSAERPEGSISTLTIQRTEQRDSAMYRCASSPVNTGELFFGEGSRLTVL.

This clonotype was found many times. The rearrangement uses TRBV5-5 and TRBJ1-4, with D possibly TRBD1 on 6 matching bases. The CDR3 runs to 14 residues. V lost 4 bases and J 7 bases, leaving 14 bases between the germline ends. Germline assignment: CDR1 SGHKS and CDR2 YYEKEE (reference sequence). CDR3 bases: TGTGCCAGCAGCACCAGGGGATTGAGTGAAAAACTGTTTTTT. Protein sequence: CASSTRGLSEKLFF.

The V and J genes are TRBV5-1 and TRBJ2-7, with 8 bases that match TRBD1. CDR1 and CDR2 (germline): SGHRS, YFSETQ. This CDR3 has 16 residues. V was pared by 3 bases and J by 5 bases, with 13 bases of the junction left unmatched. CDR3 protein: CASSSVTGVFDHEQYF. Here the CDR3 DNA reads TGCGCCAGCAGCTCAGTGACAGGGGTCTTCGATCACGAGCAGTACTTC.

At least ten counts were recorded for this clonotype. The rearrangement links TRBV6-6 to TRBJ2-7, with 7 positions matching TRBD2. Trimming at V came to 5 bases and at J to 10 bases, leaving 8 bases not matched to a gene. The CDR3 is 12 amino acids. The germline V gene encodes CDR1 MNHNY and CDR2 SVGAGI (reference sequence). CDR3 coding DNA: TGTGCCAGCAGTCGACCGGGACTACCACAGTACTTC. It is translated as CASSRPGLPQYF.

For this clonotype: One junction end disagrees with the germline gene, perhaps due to a read error. The chain combines TRBV20-1 with TRBJ1-2; D remains unclear. CDR3 length: 12 amino acids. Germline CDR1 and CDR2: DFQATT and SNEGSKA (reference sequence). The CDR3 coding sequence is TGCAGTGCTAGTGCCAATATATATTGCTACACATTC. Translating gives CSASANIYCYTF.

This clonotype has a count of ten or more. V and J are TRBV30 and TRBJ1-2; possibly TRBD1 for D (5 bases). Deletions cut 0 bases from V and 1 base from J, with 12 bases between. Germline V CDR1 and CDR2: GTSNPN, SVGIG (reference sequence). The CDR3 covers 15 residues. The CDR3 loop is CAWSVRGGFNYGYTF. In DNA, the CDR3 is TGTGCCTGGAGTGTACGGGGGGGATTTAACTATGGCTACACCTTC.

This clonotype was observed at least ten times. DNA for the CDR3: TGTGCCTGGAGTCCCCGGACTGGGGGCTATGGCTACACCTTC. Translated: CAWSPRTGGYGYTF. The rearrangement joins TRBV30 to TRBJ1-2; a weak D match, TRBD1 (5 bases). The CDR3 has 14 amino acids. The V gene lost 2 bases and the J gene lost 4 bases, with 14 bases spanning the gap. Germline V gene sequence: CDR1 GTSNPN, CDR2 SVGIG (reference sequence).

There are many counts of this clonotype. V and J are TRBV5-1 and TRBJ2-7; possible D gene TRBD1, 5 bases. Trimming stripped 4 bases from V and 7 bases from J, with 24 bases between. The CDR3 runs to 16 residues. The germline CDR1 and CDR2 sequences are SGHRS and YFSETQ. The CDR3 nucleotides read TGCGCCAGCAGCCCCCTTCAGGACGCAAAGTACAGGGAGCAGTACTTC. This sequence encodes CASSPLQDAKYREQYF.

The sample holds many counts of this clonotype. This rearrangement joins TRBV18 to TRBJ1-1; tentatively, D is TRBD1 (5 bases). Trimming cost V 3 bases and J 4 bases, with 15 bases left between them. The length of the CDR3 is 15 residues. Germline V gene sequence: CDR1 KGHSH, CDR2 LQKENI. This chain's CDR3 is CASSPVEGPGTEAFF. In nucleotides, the CDR3 is TGTGCCAGCTCACCTGTCGAGGGGCCGGGCACTGAAGCTTTCTTT.

This clonotype was counted at least ten times. The rearrangement links TRBV20-1 to TRBJ2-5; TRBD1 aligns across 7 bases. Looked up from germline, CDR1 is DFQATT and CDR2 is SNEGSKA (reference sequence). This CDR3 region has 13 residues. V trimming: 6 bases; J trimming: 4 bases; junction bases outside the gene matches: 8. The CDR3 DNA is TGCAGTGCAGAAAAGACAGGGCGAGAGACCCAGTACTTC. Translated: CSAEKTGRETQYF.

The chain couples TRBV12-3 or TRBV12-4 to TRBJ2-3; 9 bases line up with TRBD2. The CDR3 is 16 amino acids. J lost 3 bases, V lost 5 bases, and 9 bases had no gene match. CDR3: CASSPGATSGTDTQYF. Here the CDR3 DNA reads TGTGCCAGCAGTCCCGGCGCGACTAGCGGAACAGATACGCAGTATTTT.

This clonotype has at least ten counts. The V call is TRBV5-1, the J call TRBJ2-1; TRBD2 is a possible D gene (5 bases). The CDR3 runs to 16 residues. V was shortened by 0 bases and J by 0 bases, with 10 bases between the two germline ends. CDR1 and CDR2 from the germline V gene are SGHRS and YFSETQ. CDR3 DNA: TGCGCCAGCAGCTTGGGACCGGGGAACTCCTACAATGAGCAGTTCTTC. Protein product: CASSLGPGNSYNEQFF.

This clonotype came up many times. The gene calls are TRBV5-1 and TRBJ2-1, with 10 bases that match TRBD2. The CDR3 runs 18 residues. CDR1 SGHRS and CDR2 YFSETQ come from the germline V gene. Trimming took 4 bases from V and 6 from J; bases not matched to a gene: 16. CDR3 sequence (DNA): TGCGCCAGCAGCCAGGCCTCGATTAGCGGGGGGTCCCTCAATGAGCAGTTCTTC. It codes for CASSQASISGGSLNEQFF.

This clonotype was seen repeatedly, ten times or more. The gene calls are TRBV20-1 and TRBJ1-1, with 8 nucleotides matching TRBD1. The germline CDR1 and CDR2 sequences are DFQATT and SNEGSKA (reference sequence). CDR3 length: 14 residues. The junction had 2 bases not matched to a gene; V was cut back by 2 bases and J by 0 bases. The CDR3 DNA follows: TGCAGTGCTAGACGACAGGGGATGAACACTGAAGCTTTCTTT. Encoded protein: CSARRQGMNTEAFF.

This clonotype was recorded at least ten times. The chain recombines TRBV5-1 with TRBJ2-2, with 9 bases lining up with TRBD1. Trimming removed 6 bases from V and 3 bases from J; junction bases left unmatched: 6. The CDR3 contains 15 residues. Germline V gene data show CDR1 as SGHRS and CDR2 as YFSETQ. In DNA form, the CDR3 reads TGCGCCAGCACCGGGACAGGGCGGTACACCGGGGAGCTGTTTTTT. As protein: CASTGTGRYTGELFF.

This clonotype is deemed medium-sized. V usage is TRBV5-1 and J usage is TRBJ1-1; D is unclear. The CDR3 has 13 residues. Trimming cost V 4 bases and J 0 bases, with 7 bases left between them. Germline-derived CDR1 and CDR2 are SGHRS and YFSETQ. CDR3 nucleotide sequence: TGCGCCAGCAGCCCCACGATGAACACTGAAGCTTTCTTT. Translating it yields CASSPTMNTEAFF.

This clonotype was picked up many times. The chain couples TRBV6-8 to TRBJ2-7, with 14 bases lining up with TRBD2. Germline values: CDR1 MNHGY, CDR2 SAAAGT. This CDR3 is 18 amino acids long. The J segment lost 6 bases and the V segment lost 9 bases, leaving 19 bases of the junction unmatched. This CDR3 reads CASALVTGLAGGSGEQYF. In DNA form, the CDR3 reads TGTGCCAGTGCCTTGGTGACCGGACTAGCGGGGGGAAGCGGCGAGCAGTACTTC.